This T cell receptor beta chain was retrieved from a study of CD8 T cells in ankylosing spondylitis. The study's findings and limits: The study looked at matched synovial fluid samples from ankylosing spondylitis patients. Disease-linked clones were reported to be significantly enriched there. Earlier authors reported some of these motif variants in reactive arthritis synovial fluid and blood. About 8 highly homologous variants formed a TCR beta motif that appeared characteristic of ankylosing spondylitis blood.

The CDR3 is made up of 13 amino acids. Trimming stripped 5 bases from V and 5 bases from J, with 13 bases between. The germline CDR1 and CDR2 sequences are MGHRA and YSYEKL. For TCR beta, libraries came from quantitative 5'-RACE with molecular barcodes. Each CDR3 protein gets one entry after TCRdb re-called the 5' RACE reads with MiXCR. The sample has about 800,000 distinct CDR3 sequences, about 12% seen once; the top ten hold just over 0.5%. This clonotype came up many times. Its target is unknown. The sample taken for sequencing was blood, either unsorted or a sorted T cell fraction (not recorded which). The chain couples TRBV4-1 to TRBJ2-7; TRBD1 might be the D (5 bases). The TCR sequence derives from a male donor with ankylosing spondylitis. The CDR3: CASSLWWGHEQYF. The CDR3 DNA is TGCGCCAGCAGCTTATGGTGGGGCCACGAGCAGTACTTC.